This is a list of T cell receptor beta chains from one sample in a study of blood T cell repertoires in COVID-19. The protocol was immunoSEQ multiplex PCR, while the TCRdb copy is restricted to in-frame clones and leaves out a portion. Of hundreds of thousands of clones in the sample, more than 80% are singletons; the top ten hold 6.5% to 8.5%. The sample taken for sequencing was peripheral blood. The receptor set was obtained from a woman older than 75 with COVID-19, enrolled during active disease. Both conserved end residues are part of each CDR3. Fields, in order: D gene, V gene, clone size, J gene, CDR3 DNA, CDR3 protein. D genes are given only for firm matches. Clone size is shown for a subset of rows, as once, few, many or a class of expanded clone.

TRBD1,TRBV18,few,TRBJ2-6,TGTGCCAGCTCACAGAGGACAGGGGCCTCTGGGGCCAACGTCCTGACTTTC,CASSQRTGASGANVLTF
.,TRBV2,.,TRBJ1-6,TGTGCCAGCAGCCAAGGGGAGGGGAGAGGATCACCCCTCCACTTT,CASSQGEGRGSPLHF
.,TRBV9,once,TRBJ1-3,TGTGCCAGCAGACAGTATAGCTCTGGAAACACCATATATTTT,CASRQYSSGNTIYF
.,TRBV30,.,TRBJ2-2,TGTGCCTGGACCTCGACTCGACAGACAAACACCGGGGAGCTGTTTTTT,CAWTSTRQTNTGELFF
TRBD1,TRBV5-1,.,TRBJ1-4,TGCGCCAGCAGCTTGGGGGACAGACCTAATGAAAAACTGTTTTTT,CASSLGDRPNEKLFF
TRBD1,TRBV28,few,TRBJ1-5,TGTGCCAGTCGACAGGGTCTAAATCAGCCCCAGCATTTT,CASRQGLNQPQHF
TRBD2,TRBV7-2,.,TRBJ2-2,TGTGCCAGCAGCCCCACCCGACTAGCGGGAGGAAAAGGCGGGGAGCTGTTTTTT,CASSPTRLAGGKGGELFF
TRBD2,TRBV5-1,.,TRBJ2-1,TGCGCCAGCAGCTTGTTCCATGGCGGGAGTGAAGTCTACAATGAGCAGTTCTTC,CASSLFHGGSEVYNEQFF
.,TRBV28,.,TRBJ2-7,TGTGCCAGCAGTTTGGTCCAGGGCTCCTACGAGCAGTACTTC,CASSLVQGSYEQYF
TRBD1,TRBV11-2,.,TRBJ1-2,TGTGCCAGCAGCTTAGCTGGACAGGGGGCAATTGGCTACACCTTC,CASSLAGQGAIGYTF
.,TRBV7-2,once,TRBJ2-5,TGTGCCAGCAGCTTAGTACAGTCGCAGGAGACCCAGTACTTC,CASSLVQSQETQYF
.,TRBV2,.,TRBJ2-3,TGTGCCAGCAAGGAGCGGTATCTAGGCACAGATACGCAGTATTTT,CASKERYLGTDTQYF
.,TRBV5-6,.,TRBJ2-7,TGTGCCAGCAGCTTGAGCCCTGACAGCTCCTACGAGCAGTACTTC,CASSLSPDSSYEQYF
TRBD1,TRBV3-1/TRBV3-2,.,TRBJ1-1,TGTGCCAGCAGCCAAGGGACAGGGGATACTGAAGCTTTCTTT,CASSQGTGDTEAFF
.,TRBV5-1,.,TRBJ2-3,TGCGCCAGCAGCTTGGATACGGGAGCTAGCACAGATACGCAGTATTTT,CASSLDTGASTDTQYF
.,TRBV19,.,TRBJ1-3,TGTGCCAGTAAGAAAGGGGCCTTCTCTGGAAACACCATATATTTT,CASKKGAFSGNTIYF
.,TRBV30,.,TRBJ2-7,TGTGCCTGGTCCCTAGGTAGCTCCTACGAGCAGTACTTC,CAWSLGSSYEQYF
TRBD1,TRBV18,.,TRBJ1-2,TGTGCCAGCTCACCACGGGGACAGGGTTTCCCTGCTGACTATGGCTACACCTTC,CASSPRGQGFPADYGYTF
.,TRBV15,.,TRBJ2-5,TGTGCCACCAGCAGAGACCGGGAGACCCAGTACTTC,CATSRDRETQYF
.,TRBV5-6,.,TRBJ1-6,TGTGCCAGCAGCTGGAGCCGGGTTCTGCCGTCGGCCCTCCACTTT,CASSWSRVLPSALHF
.,TRBV28,.,TRBJ1-2,TGTGCCAGCAGTCCCCCAGGGTATGGCTACACCTTC,CASSPPGYGYTF
.,TRBV6-2/TRBV6-3,.,TRBJ1-1,TGTGCCAGCAGTGACAGGCTGGAAGCTTTCTTT,CASSDRLEAFF
.,TRBV2,once,TRBJ2-1,TGTGCCAGCAGTCAATCCAATGAGCAGTTCTTC,CASSQSNEQFF
.,TRBV18,.,TRBJ1-1,TGTGCCAGCTCACCGTCTCAGGTCCAGAACACTGAAGCTTTCTTT,CASSPSQVQNTEAFF
.,TRBV6-1,few,TRBJ1-2,TGTGCCAGCAGTGATCTTACAGGGCACGGCTACACCTTC,CASSDLTGHGYTF
.,TRBV6-1,.,TRBJ2-7,TGTGCCTGCAGTGAAGGGTCTAGGGGGGGGGCCGGGTACTTC,CACSEGSRGGAGYF
TRBD1,TRBV18,.,TRBJ1-5,TGTGCCAGCTCAGGGACAGGGGATCAGCCCCAGCATTTT,CASSGTGDQPQHF
TRBD2,TRBV4-1,.,TRBJ2-1,TGCGCCAGCCAAAGCGGGACCTCCTACAATGAGCAGTTCTTC,CASQSGTSYNEQFF
.,TRBV19,once,TRBJ1-5,TGTGCCAGTAGTACCCCCGGGGGGACGAGTCAGCCCCAGCATTTT,CASSTPGGTSQPQHF
TRBD2,TRBV24-1,.,TRBJ2-1,TGTGCCACCAGTGATCCTGCTGGACTAGCGGGAACCCTCAATGAGCAGTTCTTC,CATSDPAGLAGTLNEQFF
.,TRBV6-5,few,TRBJ1-1,TGTGCCAGCACCGCACAGGGACCATCGGAAGCTTTCTTT,CASTAQGPSEAFF
TRBD1,TRBV5-1,.,TRBJ1-2,TGCGCCAGCAGCTTGGATTCGACAGGGGTTGGCTACACCTTC,CASSLDSTGVGYTF
TRBD2,TRBV6-5,.,TRBJ2-1,TGTGCCAGCAGTTACACTAGCGGGAGTGGCAATGAGCAGTTCTTC,CASSYTSGSGNEQFF
.,TRBV23-1,.,TRBJ1-5,TGCGCCGGTCGGGGGAATCAGCCCCAGCATTTT,CAGRGNQPQHF
TRBD1,TRBV29-1,.,TRBJ1-4,TGCAGCGTTGGGACAGGGGCCAATAATGAAAAACTGTTTTTT,CSVGTGANNEKLFF
.,TRBV7-3,.,TRBJ2-2,TGTGCCAGCAGCCCCCTGACAGGCGCCGGGGAGCTGTTTTTT,CASSPLTGAGELFF
.,TRBV9,.,TRBJ2-7,TGTGCCAGCAGCGGTGTCGGAGACGAGCAGTACTTC,CASSGVGDEQYF
.,TRBV7-9,once,TRBJ1-5,TGTGCCTCCCGTTATAGCAATCAGCCCCAGCATTTT,CASRYSNQPQHF
TRBD1,TRBV11-3,many,TRBJ2-2,TGTGCCAGCAGCAAAGGACAGGGGGACACCGGGGAGCTGTTTTTT,CASSKGQGDTGELFF
TRBD2,TRBV5-4,.,TRBJ2-3,TGTGCCAGCAGCTTGTCGTTACTAGCGGGGAATGGAGATACGCAGTATTTT,CASSLSLLAGNGDTQYF
.,TRBV4-2,.,TRBJ2-6,TGTGCCAGCAGCCAAGAGTCCCTTTATAGCTCTGGGGCCAACGTCCTGACTTTC,CASSQESLYSSGANVLTF
.,TRBV30,.,TRBJ1-2,TGTGCCTGGAGTGTATACGACAGAGCCCTCTATGGCTACACCTTC,CAWSVYDRALYGYTF
TRBD1,TRBV18,.,TRBJ2-7,TGTGCCAGCTCACCAGGGACAGCTTTATCCTACGAGCAGTACTTC,CASSPGTALSYEQYF
.,TRBV18,.,TRBJ1-1,TGTGCCAGCTCAACAGGGAGCACTGAAGCTTTCTTT,CASSTGSTEAFF
.,TRBV10-1,.,TRBJ1-5,TGCGCCAGCAGTGAGGGGGCTCAAGGGCGCAATCAGCCCCAGCATTTT,CASSEGAQGRNQPQHF
.,TRBV7-3,.,TRBJ1-1,TGTGCCAGCCGACCTCAACAGGGTAGCACTGAAGCTTTCTTT,CASRPQQGSTEAFF
.,TRBV7-2,.,TRBJ2-1,TGTGCCAGCAGCTTAGTTGGCAGGGACAATGAGCAGTTCTTC,CASSLVGRDNEQFF
TRBD2,TRBV10-2,.,TRBJ2-7,TGCGCCAGCTCCAGCGGGGGCGCCTCCTACGAGCAGTACTTC,CASSSGGASYEQYF
TRBD2,TRBV5-1,.,TRBJ2-1,TGCGCCAGCAGCTTGGGAGCGGGGGGACTCTACAATGAGCAGTTCTTC,CASSLGAGGLYNEQFF
TRBD1,TRBV7-3,.,TRBJ2-1,TGTGCCAGCAGCTTACGGACAGGGAGTGAGCAGTTCTTC,CASSLRTGSEQFF
.,TRBV10-3,.,TRBJ1-4,TGTGCCATCAGTGGGGGGGGTAGTCAAGAAAAACTGTTTTTT,CAISGGGSQEKLFF